This T cell receptor (beta chain) was recorded in a study of shared clonotypes between healthy human individuals. General study findings and limits: Between four donors, naive CD4 clonotypes were shared at a level of approximately 5%. Sampling covered blood only; tissue repertoires likely differ.

Genomic DNA (from each subset) was split evenly across several immunoSEQ plates. Replicate PCRs run on sorted subsets employed approximately 200 ng DNA, about 27,000 T cell genomes. Sequencing used immunoSEQ multiplex PCR; TCRdb keeps in-frame clones, though not all of them. The sample consists of 2.3 million or so clones, 85% to 95% of them appearing once. This clone was observed once. What it recognizes is unknown. Germline V CDR1 and CDR2: SGHTA, FQGNSA. The V end lost 4 bases, the J end lost 3 bases, and 10 bases lay between the germline ends. The CDR3 covers 13 residues. The receptor's source is a man aged 18 to 29 in good health. Some clones in this sample may be carry-over from other donors' samples. The J gene is TRBJ2-7, the V gene TRBV7-2; D ambiguous. The sample taken for sequencing was naive CD4+ T cells from PBMCs. Subset: CD45RA+ positively selected. The CDR3 protein is CASSSGNSYEQYF. The CDR3 DNA reads as TGTGCCAGCAGCTCGGGCAACAGCTACGAGCAGTACTTC.